The 16 T cell receptor beta chains below all came from one sample that was sequenced in a study of human T cells and chemical hapten exposure. The sample's time point: pre-sensitization, week 0. The treatment here: therapeutic diphenylcyclopropenone sensitization with weekly scalp DPC. In TCRdb, the RACE reads were re-called with MiXCR into one record per CDR3 protein. In the table there are 60,000 to 70,000 distinct CDR3 sequences, approximately 11% of which are singletons. This specimen was whole blood, taken in connection with sensitization to the hapten diphenylcyclopropenone (DPC). The source is a woman aged 50 to 65 with alopecia areata. Some clones in this sample may be carry-over from other donors' samples.

The J gene is TRBJ1-2, the V gene TRBV20-1, with 7 bases that match TRBD1. The CDR3 is made up of 12 amino acids. Germline-derived CDR1 and CDR2 are DFQATT and SNEGSKA (reference sequence). J was trimmed by 9 bases and V by 5 bases; bases with no gene match: 9. The DNA of the CDR3 is TGCAGTGCTCTAAGACAGGGTAGCAGCTACACCTTC. It yields the protein CSALRQGSSYTF.

The chain carries TRBV6-6 and TRBJ2-1, with TRBD1 as a possible D gene (6 bases). This CDR3 has 15 residues. The germline V gene encodes CDR1 MNHNY and CDR2 SVGAGI (reference sequence). With 5 bases removed from V and 7 bases from J, the gap between germline ends came to 18 bases. CDR3: CASSIQGSQGNEQFF. The CDR3 coding sequence is TGTGCCAGCAGTATACAAGGTTCCCAGGGGAATGAGCAGTTCTTC.

This clonotype was picked up many times. The gene calls are TRBV20-1 and TRBJ2-1, with 7 nucleotides matching TRBD2. The CDR3 is 14 residues long. The J segment lost 3 bases and the V segment lost 6 bases, leaving 8 bases of the junction unmatched. Germline assignment: CDR1 DFQATT and CDR2 SNEGSKA (reference sequence). CDR3: CSARSSGLYNEQFF. The CDR3 DNA is TGCAGTGCCCGATCTAGCGGCCTCTACAATGAGCAGTTCTTC.

This clonotype was counted ten times or more. The chain joins TRBV20-1 to TRBJ1-1; D not resolved. Deletions cut 2 bases from V and 4 bases from J, with 8 bases between. In germline, CDR1 is DFQATT, CDR2 SNEGSKA (reference sequence). CDR3 size: 12 residues. CDR3 sequence: CSARKISTEAFF. The DNA of the CDR3 is TGCAGTGCTAGAAAGATTTCCACTGAAGCTTTCTTT.

This clonotype has a handful of counts. V usage is TRBV9 and J usage is TRBJ2-3; tentatively, D is TRBD1 (5 bases). The CDR3 covers 13 residues. The V gene lost 4 bases and the J gene lost 7 bases, with 13 bases spanning the gap. Germline V gene lookup returns CDR1 SGDLS and CDR2 YYNGEE. The DNA of the CDR3 is TGTGCCAGCAGCTCCCCACCAGGGCATACGCAGTATTTT. This translates into CASSSPPGHTQYF.

This clonotype was picked up a small number of times. This chain connects TRBV5-1 to TRBJ2-7; D may be TRBD2 (6 bases). The germline CDR1 and CDR2 sequences are SGHRS and YFSETQ. V lost 2 bases and J lost 5, with 14 bases in between. This CDR3 spans 14 amino acids. CDR3 bases: TGCGCCAGCAGCTTTGGTCGGGAGAGGGACGAGCAGTACTTC. Translation gives CASSFGRERDEQYF.

In its sample, this clonotype was seen many times. The chain has TRBV5-1 and TRBJ2-7; possibly TRBD2 for D (5 bases). The CDR3 has 13 amino acids. Trimming took 0 bases from V and 4 from J, leaving 8 bases between them. Germline V gene data show CDR1 as SGHRS and CDR2 as YFSETQ. The CDR3 region is CASSLDGDYEQYF. The CDR3 DNA follows: TGCGCCAGCAGCTTGGACGGGGATTACGAGCAGTACTTC.

This clonotype was seen once. The rearrangement uses TRBV29-1 and TRBJ2-2, with TRBD1 matching 10 bases. The CDR3 spans 12 residues. Germline V gene lookup returns CDR1 SQVTM and CDR2 ANQGSEA. V shed 6 bases, J shed 5 bases, and the junction held 0 bases outside the gene matches. CDR3 nucleotide sequence: TGCAGCGTGGACAGGGGGACCGGGGAGCTGTTTTTT. This gives the protein CSVDRGTGELFF.

The rearrangement uses TRBV27 and TRBJ1-2; D uncertain. Germline lookup yields CDR1 MNHEY and CDR2 SMNVEV (reference sequence). The CDR3 spans 15 residues. Deletions cut 5 bases from V and 0 bases from J, with 13 bases between. The CDR3 DNA follows: TGTGCCAGCAGTCCCCGGACCGACTCTAACTATGGCTACACCTTC. It specifies CASSPRTDSNYGYTF.

This clonotype was seen a handful of times. The V call is TRBV3-1, the J call TRBJ1-5; D is unresolved. Per the germline V gene, CDR1 is LGHDT and CDR2 is YNNKEL (reference sequence). This CDR3 region has 13 residues. V dropped 2 bases and J dropped 4 bases, with 6 bases sitting between them. CDR3 coding DNA: TGTGCCAGCAGCCAACAGCGGAATCAGCCCCAGCATTTT. This codes for CASSQQRNQPQHF.

The chain links TRBV15 to TRBJ1-4; unclear D gene. Germline loops: CDR1 LNHNV, CDR2 YYDKDF (reference sequence). Trimming took off 3 bases at V and 0 bases at J, with 8 bases between the two ends. The CDR3 runs 15 residues. CDR3 DNA: TGTGCCACCAGCAGGGCAGCCTCAACTAATGAAAAACTGTTTTTT. It specifies CATSRAASTNEKLFF.

This clonotype came up a few times. The chain combines TRBV7-3 with TRBJ2-1, with a weak D call TRBD1 (6 bases). The CDR3 consists of 15 residues. Germline lookup yields CDR1 SGHTA and CDR2 FQGTGA. Trimming left V 0 bases short and J 8 bases short, with 14 bases between. Here the CDR3 reads CASSLTRDRPDEQFF. CDR3 coding DNA: TGTGCCAGCAGCTTAACACGTGACAGGCCCGATGAGCAGTTCTTC.

The chain's CDR3 is CASSLSQNSPLHF. In DNA form, the CDR3 reads TGTGCCAGCAGCTTAAGCCAGAATTCACCCCTCCACTTT. The chain uses TRBV7-3 and TRBJ1-6; D unresolved. Germline assignment: CDR1 SGHTA and CDR2 FQGTGA. Trimming left V 1 base short and J 7 bases short, with 5 bases between. The CDR3 spans 13 residues.

The chain links TRBV9 to TRBJ1-2; D unresolved. Germline-derived CDR1 and CDR2 are SGDLS and YYNGEE. The CDR3 spans 15 residues. V shed 0 bases and J shed 0 bases, with 9 bases lying between them. The CDR3 nucleotides read TGTGCCAGCAGCGTAGGGGTCGCAGCTAACTATGGCTACACCTTC. Amino acid sequence: CASSVGVAANYGYTF.

This clonotype was detected many times. The genes are TRBV2 and TRBJ1-6; the D gene is possibly TRBD1 (5 bases). CDR3 length: 13 residues. Trimming pared 7 bases from V and 7 bases from J, leaving 11 bases between. Germline lookup yields CDR1 SNHLY and CDR2 FYNNEI. The CDR3 loop is CASIARANSPLHF. CDR3 coding DNA: TGTGCCAGCATAGCCAGGGCGAATTCACCCCTCCACTTT. Together with reference TRBV2 and TRBJ1-6, the CDR3 gives the full variable domain: EPEVTQTPSHQVTQMGQEVILRCVPISNHLYFYWYRQILGQKVEFLVSFYNNEISEKSEIFDDQFSVERPDGSNFTLKIRSTKLEDSAMYFCASIARANSPLHFGNGTRLTVT.

This clonotype was counted between two and nine times. V is TRBV20-1 and J is TRBJ1-2; no firm D call. This CDR3 spans 9 amino acids. Germline assignment: CDR1 DFQATT and CDR2 SNEGSKA (reference sequence). The CDR3 DNA follows: TGCACTCCTAGGGCTGGCTACACCTTC. Amino acids: CTPRAGYTF.